This T cell receptor beta chain was identified in a study of CD8 T cells in Susac syndrome. At the level of the study: At blood draw, Susac syndrome patients were therapy-naive, on corticosteroids, or on intravenous immunoglobulin alone.

CD8+ and CD4+ T cells from blood underwent TCR beta sequencing, which was carried out in a high-throughput format. TEMRA cells were FACS-enriched, while CD8+ and CD4+ T cells were negatively isolated. After extraction with the RNeasy kit, about 0.45 to 1 ug of the RNA was reverse transcribed using random hexamers. The CDR3 of TCR beta was amplified by immunoSEQ multiplex PCR across 54 Vbeta and 13 Jbeta. TCRdb ran MiXCR on the immunoSEQ multiplex PCR reads and lists one entry per CDR3 protein. The sample has some 96,000 distinct CDR3 sequences; roughly 96% are singletons. V was clipped by 6 bases and J by 7 bases, with 16 bases between them. This CDR3 is 15 amino acids long. Germline CDR1 and CDR2: KGHSH and LQKENI.

The receptor was isolated from a human donor with Susac syndrome. The chain links TRBV18 to TRBJ1-6; D perhaps matches TRBD1 (5 bases). Input material: CD8+ T cells from PBMCs. In nucleotides, the CDR3 is TGTGCCAGCTCGCGCGACCAGGGTCGAAATTCACCCCTCCACTTT. Its protein product is CASSRDQGRNSPLHF.